The sequence of this T cell receptor (beta chain) was determined in a study of human T cells and chemical hapten exposure. Study-wide context: The scalp of each patient received a weekly diphenylcyclopropenone dose for the full roughly 25-week study. General study results and limits: Sensitization with DPC brought no change to TCRs above 1 in 1000 in frequency. Expanded TCRs grouped into significantly more large CDR3 similarity clusters than controls produced.

Details on this clonotype: The antigen remains unidentified.

Time point described: pre-sensitization, week 0. Treatment of the sample: therapeutic diphenylcyclopropenone sensitization with weekly scalp DPC. Unfractionated whole blood served as the source for total RNA extraction. A single record per CDR3 protein comes from TCRdb applying MiXCR to the RACE reads. The data hold a few hundred thousand distinct CDR3 sequences, with 7.5% to 9% observed a single time. The CDR3 consists of 13 residues. Trimming stripped 6 bases from V and 1 base from J, with 12 bases between. Germline assignment: CDR1 SQVTM and CDR2 ANQGSEA. This receptor was identified in a man between 18 and 29 years old with alopecia areata. Some clones in this sample may be carry-over from other donors' samples. The material sequenced was whole blood, taken in connection with sensitization to the hapten diphenylcyclopropenone (DPC). The rearrangement uses TRBV29-1 and TRBJ2-5, with D possibly TRBD1 on 6 matching bases. The CDR3 is CSVRRTAQETQYF. The CDR3 region has the DNA TGCAGCGTGCGACGGACAGCCCAAGAGACCCAGTACTTC.